The 3 T cell receptor beta chains below were found in one sample sequenced in a study of cytomegalovirus exposure and HLA in healthy donors. Amplification used 60 Vbeta primers and 13 Jbeta primers. The protocol was immunoSEQ multiplex PCR, while the TCRdb copy is restricted to in-frame clones and leaves out a portion. The sample includes roughly 120,000 clones, 9% to 10% of them seen just once. The specimen was PBMCs. These receptors were collected from a man aged 30 to 45 in good health and CMV-seronegative.

This clone was counted only a few times. The CDR3 loop reads CASSPIRRTSSGEQYF. For the CDR3, the DNA is TGTGCCAGCAGCCCAATTCGGAGGACTAGCAGTGGCGAGCAGTACTTC. This sequence joins TRBV7-8 and TRBJ2-5; 8 nucleotides align to TRBD2. The closer fit of TRBJ2-7 to the DNA end suggests the J call may be wrong. Germline values: CDR1 SGHVS, CDR2 FQNEAQ. The CDR3 runs 16 residues.

The table lists this clone with a few counts. The J gene is TRBJ2-1, the V gene TRBV6-4, with TRBD2 identical over 13 bases. The CDR3 spans 14 residues. Germline assignment: CDR1 MRHNA and CDR2 SNTAGT. Trimming at V came to 4 bases and at J to 6 bases, leaving 0 bases not matched to a gene. The CDR3 DNA sequence: TGTGCCAGCAGTGGGACTAGCGGGAGCAATGAGCAGTTCTTC. Its translation is CASSGTSGSNEQFF.

In this sample, this clone turned up a few times. The rearrangement links TRBV7-9 to TRBJ2-3; TRBD1 matches 11 bases. J was trimmed by 4 bases and V by 5 bases; bases with no gene match: 8. The length of the CDR3 is 16 residues. Germline loops: CDR1 SEHNR, CDR2 FQNEAQ (reference sequence). The CDR3 protein is CASSRTDRGPADTQYF. The CDR3 DNA sequence: TGTGCCAGCAGCCGTACGGACAGGGGGCCCGCAGATACGCAGTATTTT.